This TCR beta chain originates from a study of early T cells in non-severe SARS-CoV-2 infection. Overall study context: Chains stayed unpaired after sequencing of bulk RNA from unsorted whole blood.

This clonotype was counted a few times. Its specificity is not known. General study findings and limits: VDJdb-based matching was biased toward anti-spike CD8 responses and missed private and CD4 specificities.

The CDR3 covers 13 residues. Germline V CDR1 and CDR2: KGHSH, LQKENI. Trimming left V 4 bases short and J 2 bases short, with 6 bases between. Unique molecular identifiers tagged individual cDNA molecules. MiXCR, applied by TCRdb to the 5' RACE reads, yields one record per CDR3 protein. Here the sample spans more than 60,000 distinct CDR3 sequences, 9.5% to 15% being singletons. Source: whole blood, taken at baseline. The rearrangement uses TRBV18 and TRBJ2-1, with D possibly being TRBD1 (5 bases). This TCR came from an adult who was a healthcare worker with PCR-confirmed SARS-CoV-2 infection or an uninfected control (not recorded which). The donor label of this sample is uncertain. The CDR3 sequence is CASSRQPYNEQFF. CDR3 nucleotides: TGTGCCAGCTCACGACAGCCCTACAATGAGCAGTTCTTC.